This T cell receptor (beta chain) originates from a study of T cells expressing NK-cell markers. Study at large: Each TCR beta repertoire originated in sorted T cells that were CD3+CD56+NKG2C+, CD3+CD56+NKG2C- or CD3+CD56-NKG2C+. In the group of eight sequenced donors, seven were HCMV-seropositive and one was seronegative.

5'RACE template switching with UMIs generated TCR beta cDNA. TCRdb reworked the 5' RACE reads into one entry per CDR3 protein, no DNA. Its clone listing holds 200,000 to 300,000 distinct CDR3 sequences. Germline V gene sequence: CDR1 LNHNV, CDR2 YYDKDF (reference sequence). This CDR3 has 14 amino acids. This chain links TRBV15 with TRBJ2-7; TCRdb's assignment of TRBD1 cannot be checked, as there is no DNA. The receptor's source is a man between 18 and 35 years old in good health. The sample comprised blood T cells: a sorted CD56 or NKG2C T cell subset, CD4+ or CD8+ T cells, or bulk PBMC T cells (not recorded which). The CDR3 protein is CATSLGADSYEQYF. The full variable domain, in which reference TRBV15 and TRBJ2-7 provide the parts outside the CDR3, is DAMVIQNPRYQVTQFGKPVTLSCSQTLNHNVMYWYQQKSSQAPKLLFHYYDKDFNNEADTPDNFQSRRPNTSFCFLDIRSPGLGDTAMYLCATSLGADSYEQYFGPGTRLTVT.